This TCR beta chain stems from a study of OX40 agonist ivuxolimab in advanced cancers. About the research overall: A mean age of approximately 58 years, range 23 to 79, was recorded, and under 85% were male.

Measured with immunoSEQ multiplex PCR; TCRdb has only the in-frame clones, and not every one. This table has over 70,000 clones, 85% to 90% appearing once. V trimming: 0 bases; J trimming: 4 bases; junction bases outside the gene matches: 13. The CDR3 sequence is 18 residues long. Germline V gives CDR1 LGHNA, CDR2 YSLEER. The specimen was CD4+ or CD8+ T cells sorted from blood, collected in a trial of the OX40 agonist ivuxolimab. V gene TRBV4-3 combines with J gene TRBJ2-3, with TRBD2 matching over 7 bases. The receptor comes from an adult with an advanced solid tumor such as melanoma, head and neck, liver or kidney cancer. CDR3 in DNA: TGCGCCAGCAGCCAAGAGGGGGGGGACCCCTGGGGCCCAGATACGCAGTATTTT. Its protein product is CASSQEGGDPWGPDTQYF.